The clone carrying this TCR beta chain has at least ten counts. The antigen remains unidentified. The junction departs from germline at one end; a sequencing error may be responsible. Preparing the TCRbeta library involved the use of unique molecular identifiers. TCRdb used MiXCR to reprocess the PCR reads, holding one entry per CDR3 protein. The repertoire includes hundreds of thousands of distinct CDR3 sequences, about 16% of them detected once, and roughly 41% sits in the top ten. This entry comes from a study of T-cell reconstitution after alpha-beta-depleted transplantation in children. Findings and limits, study-wide: Where alpha-beta T cells came from about two months after transplant was reportedly several hundred expanded graft clones.

This receptor was obtained from a male patient between 2 and 9 years old who had a stem cell transplant for acute lymphoblastic leukemia, so the T cells may come from the graft donor. The specimen was PBMCs, mostly from graft donor cells, collected 360 days after TCRalphabeta/CD19-depleted stem cell transplant.

CDR3 sequence: CASSPRTAAYGQYF. DNA for the CDR3: TGCGCCAGCAGCCCCAGAACGGCAGCTTACGGGCAGTACTTC. The chain employs TRBV4-3 and TRBJ2-7, with D unresolved. The CDR3 sequence is 14 residues long. Germline CDR1 and CDR2: LGHNA and YSLEER.